These 8 T cell receptor beta chains came from one sample sequenced in a study of T cells in narcolepsy. Some clones are missing from TCRdb's copy, which holds only in-frame ones; the method was immunoSEQ multiplex PCR. This sample yields around 32,000 clones, of which around 83% are seen a single time; about 0.66% belongs to the top ten. The specimen was memory (CD45RA-) CD4+ T cells from blood. The source of these receptors is a human donor in good health.

The rearrangement joins TRBV29-1 to TRBJ1-1; the D gene is possibly TRBD1 (5 bases). Looked up from germline, CDR1 is SQVTM and CDR2 is ANQGSEA. V was cut by 6 bases and J by 3 bases, with 11 bases left in between. The CDR3 totals 12 residues. The chain's CDR3 is CSVGDGYTEAFF. CDR3 DNA sequence: TGCAGCGTGGGGGACGGTTACACTGAAGCTTTCTTT.

The chain couples TRBV19 to TRBJ1-5; D gene uncertain. CDR3 size: 15 residues. Trimming took 1 base from V and 6 from J, leaving 13 bases between them. Per germline, CDR1 LNHDA and CDR2 SQIVND (reference sequence). This chain's CDR3 is CASSIGEGTGQPQHF. The CDR3 DNA is TGTGCCAGTAGTATAGGAGAGGGAACGGGTCAGCCCCAGCATTTT.

In this sample, this clone turned up once. The chain joins TRBV5-1 to TRBJ1-6; D possibly corresponds to TRBD1 (5 bases). From germline, CDR1 is SGHRS and CDR2 YFSETQ. The CDR3 consists of 15 residues. Trimming left V 0 bases short and J 7 bases short, with 11 bases between. This CDR3 reads CASSLDGGRNSPLHF. CDR3 nucleotides: TGCGCCAGCAGCTTGGACGGGGGGAGAAATTCACCCCTCCACTTT.

V usage is TRBV27 and J usage is TRBJ1-5, with 7 bases aligning to TRBD1. CDR3 size: 15 residues. CDR1 and CDR2 (germline): MNHEY, SMNVEV (reference sequence). With 5 bases clipped from V and 7 bases from J, the junction kept 11 bases outside the gene matches. This CDR3 is CASSARQGGSQPQHF. CDR3 DNA: TGTGCCAGCAGTGCACGACAGGGAGGGAGCCAGCCCCAGCATTTT.

The chain links TRBV6-6 to TRBJ1-6, with D possibly being TRBD1 (5 bases). The CDR3 loop spans 13 amino acids. V lost 5 bases and J lost 10, with 12 bases in between. CDR1 and CDR2 (germline): MNHNY, SVGAGI (reference sequence). CDR3 sequence reads: CASSQPGNSPLHF. CDR3 bases: TGTGCCAGCAGTCAGCCAGGGAACTCACCCCTCCACTTT.

This chain joins TRBV19 and TRBJ1-3; the D is unclear. The V end was cut by 5 bases, the J end by 0 bases, with 8 bases between. This CDR3 contains 14 residues. Germline CDR1 reads LNHDA; CDR2 reads SQIVND (reference sequence). The CDR3 DNA reads TGTGCCAGTAGTTTAAGATTCTCTGGAAACACCATATATTTT. This encodes CASSLRFSGNTIYF.

The gene calls are TRBV18 and TRBJ1-5; D is uncertain. Trimming took 4 bases from V and 0 from J, leaving 10 bases between them. Germline CDR1 is KGHSH and CDR2 is LQKENI. This CDR3 is built from 15 residues. CDR3 amino acids: CASSRAQDSNQPQHF. For the CDR3, the DNA is TGTGCCAGCTCACGGGCACAAGATAGCAATCAGCCCCAGCATTTT.

This chain connects TRBV7-2 to TRBJ2-1; the D gene is possibly TRBD2 (5 bases). Germline-derived CDR1 and CDR2 are SGHTA and FQGNSA. Trimming pared 3 bases from V and 9 bases from J, leaving 21 bases between. This CDR3 contains 16 residues. Written as DNA, the CDR3 is TGTGCCAGCAGCTTCGACTTACCGACTACCCACAGTGAGCAGTTCTTC. This codes for CASSFDLPTTHSEQFF.